This T cell receptor (beta chain) was profiled in a study of T cell repertoires and leukemia-associated antigens. Study summary: About 16.1 million effective reads came from all samples combined.

This clonotype showed up just a few times. Its antigen is still unknown. TCRdb reanalysed the 5' RACE reads using MiXCR and keeps one entry per CDR3 protein. The table has over 9,000 distinct CDR3 sequences, around 40% seen once. The CDR3 contains 14 residues. Trimming stripped 6 bases from V and 6 bases from J, with 21 bases between. Germline V CDR1 and CDR2: DFQATT, SNEGSKA (reference sequence). The chain couples TRBV20-1 to TRBJ2-7; D may be TRBD2 (7 bases). The receptor's source is a female donor in good health. The sequencing sample was made of CD3+ T cells sorted from blood and cultured. The CDR3 loop is CSAQGGEGSGEQYF. CDR3 DNA: TGCAGTGCACAGGGCGGGGAGGGATCGGGCGAGCAGTACTTC.